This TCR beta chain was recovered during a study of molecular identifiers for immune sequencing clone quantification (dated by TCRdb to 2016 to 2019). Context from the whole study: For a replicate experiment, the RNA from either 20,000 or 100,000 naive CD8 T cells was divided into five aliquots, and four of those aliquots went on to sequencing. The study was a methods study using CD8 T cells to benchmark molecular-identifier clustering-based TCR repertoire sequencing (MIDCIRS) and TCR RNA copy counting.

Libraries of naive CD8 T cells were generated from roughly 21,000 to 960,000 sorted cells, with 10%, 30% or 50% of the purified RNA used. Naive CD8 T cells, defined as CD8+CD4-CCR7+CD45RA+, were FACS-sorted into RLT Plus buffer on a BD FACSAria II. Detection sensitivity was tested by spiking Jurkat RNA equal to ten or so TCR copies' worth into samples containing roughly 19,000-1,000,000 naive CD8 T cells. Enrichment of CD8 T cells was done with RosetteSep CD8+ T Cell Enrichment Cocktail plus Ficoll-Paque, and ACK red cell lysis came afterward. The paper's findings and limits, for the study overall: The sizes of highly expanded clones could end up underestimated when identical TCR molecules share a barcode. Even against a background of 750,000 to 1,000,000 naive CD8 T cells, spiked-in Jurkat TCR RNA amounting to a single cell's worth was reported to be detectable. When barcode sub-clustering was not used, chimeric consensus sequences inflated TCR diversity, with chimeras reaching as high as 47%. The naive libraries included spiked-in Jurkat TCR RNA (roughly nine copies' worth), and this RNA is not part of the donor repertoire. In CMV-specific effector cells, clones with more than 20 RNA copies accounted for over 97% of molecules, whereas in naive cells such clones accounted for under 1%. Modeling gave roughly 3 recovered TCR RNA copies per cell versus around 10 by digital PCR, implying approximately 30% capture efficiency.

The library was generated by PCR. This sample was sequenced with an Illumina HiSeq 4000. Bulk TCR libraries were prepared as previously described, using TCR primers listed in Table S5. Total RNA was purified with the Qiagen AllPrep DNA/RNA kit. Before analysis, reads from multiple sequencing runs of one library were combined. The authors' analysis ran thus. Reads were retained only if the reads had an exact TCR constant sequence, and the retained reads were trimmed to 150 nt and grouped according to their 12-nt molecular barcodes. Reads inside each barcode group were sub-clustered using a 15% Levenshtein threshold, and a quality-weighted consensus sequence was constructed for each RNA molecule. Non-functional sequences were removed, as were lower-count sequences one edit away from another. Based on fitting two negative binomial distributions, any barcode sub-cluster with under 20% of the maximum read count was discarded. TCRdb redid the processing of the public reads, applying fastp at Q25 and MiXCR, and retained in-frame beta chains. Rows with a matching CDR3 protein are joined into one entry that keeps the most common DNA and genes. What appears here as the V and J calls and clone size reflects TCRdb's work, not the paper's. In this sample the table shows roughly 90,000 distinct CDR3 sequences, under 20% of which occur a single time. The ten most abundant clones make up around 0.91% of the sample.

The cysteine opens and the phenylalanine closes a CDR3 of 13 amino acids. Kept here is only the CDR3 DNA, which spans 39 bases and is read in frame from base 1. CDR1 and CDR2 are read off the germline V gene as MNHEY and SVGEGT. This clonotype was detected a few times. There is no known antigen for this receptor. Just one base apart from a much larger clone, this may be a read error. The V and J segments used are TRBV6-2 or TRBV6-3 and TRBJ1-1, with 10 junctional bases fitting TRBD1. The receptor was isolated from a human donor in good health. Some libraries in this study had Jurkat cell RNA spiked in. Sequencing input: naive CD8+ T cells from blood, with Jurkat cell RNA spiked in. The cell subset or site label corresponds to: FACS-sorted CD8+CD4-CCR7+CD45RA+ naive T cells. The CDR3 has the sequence CASVDRGNTGAFF. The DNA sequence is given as TGTGCCAGCGTGGACAGGGGGAACACTGGAGCTTTCTTT.